These 11 T cell receptor beta chains originate from one sample sequenced in a study of T cells in Graves' hyperthyroidism and ophthalmopathy. TCR beta CDR3 region amplification was performed from RNA transcripts. First-round RT-PCR targeting the TCR CDR3 was performed with the HTBI primer set. TCRdb processed the multiplex PCR reads anew with MiXCR; each CDR3 protein has one entry. The table has fewer than 350,000 distinct CDR3 sequences, roughly 18% seen once; the top ten hold about half. Source material: blood. Receptor source: a woman aged 50 to 60 with Graves' hyperthyroidism.

CDR3 in DNA: TGTGCCAGTAGTACTCCTTTCCGGGACTTAACCTACAATGAGCAGTTCTTC. It encodes CASSTPFRDLTYNEQFF. The V gene is TRBV19, the J gene TRBJ2-1; tentative D call: TRBD2 (6 bases). The CDR3 contains 17 residues. Trimming took off 4 bases at V and 2 bases at J, with 18 bases between the two ends. The germline CDR1 and CDR2 sequences are LNHDA and SQIVND (reference sequence).

This clonotype has a count of ten or more. This chain uses TRBV7-8 with TRBJ2-5, with 7 bases lining up with TRBD2. Unmatched junction bases numbered 10, after V lost 5 bases and J lost 4 bases. The CDR3 totals 15 residues. Germline loops: CDR1 SGHVS, CDR2 FQNEAQ. Written as DNA, the CDR3 is TGTGCCAGCAGCCGACCAGGACTAGTCCTAGAGACCCAGTACTTC. Its protein is CASSRPGLVLETQYF.

The chain joins TRBV19 to TRBJ2-1; 7 positions match TRBD1. Germline CDR1 reads LNHDA; CDR2 reads SQIVND (reference sequence). This CDR3 contains 14 residues. J lost 8 bases, V lost 7 bases, and 11 bases had no gene match. CDR3 protein: CASKRDRDGHEQFF. The CDR3 DNA follows: TGTGCCAGTAAAAGGGACAGAGATGGGCATGAGCAGTTCTTC.

The chain combines TRBV6-1 with TRBJ2-1; D ambiguous. V shed 6 bases and J shed 5 bases, with 11 bases lying between them. The CDR3 consists of 13 residues. Germline CDR1 and CDR2: MNHNS and SASEGT. The CDR3: CASSHPQDNEQFF. In nucleotides, the CDR3 is TGTGCCAGCAGCCATCCGCAAGACAATGAGCAGTTCTTC.

The CDR3 nucleotides are TGTGCCAGCAGCCAAGATCGAAAGGGGACCTACGAGCAGTACTTC. Its translation is CASSQDRKGTYEQYF. The V and J genes are TRBV3-1 and TRBJ2-7, with a tentative D call TRBD1 (5 bases). This CDR3 is 15 amino acids long. V dropped 0 bases and J dropped 2 bases, with 11 bases sitting between them. CDR1 LGHDT and CDR2 YNNKEL come from the germline V gene (reference sequence).

This chain uses TRBV7-3 with TRBJ2-3; the match to TRBD2 covers 7 bases. The CDR3 runs to 15 residues. Germline V gives CDR1 SGHTA, CDR2 FQGTGA. The ends lost 5 bases at V and 2 bases at J; junction bases unmatched: 7. This chain's CDR3 is CASSPQAGPTDTQYF. For the CDR3, the DNA is TGTGCCAGCAGCCCGCAAGCGGGGCCCACAGATACGCAGTATTTT.

The genes are TRBV20-1 and TRBJ2-3; D is perhaps TRBD2 (5 bases). CDR3 size: 13 residues. Germline-derived CDR1 and CDR2 are DFQATT and SNEGSKA (reference sequence). The CDR3 DNA reads as TGCTCGGGCAGAGCGGTGAGCACAGATACGCAGTATTTT. Translated: CSGRAVSTDTQYF.

This clonotype has at least ten counts. V gene TRBV20-1 combines with J gene TRBJ1-1; no reliable D call. V was trimmed by 0 bases and J by 2 bases, leaving 7 bases between them. The CDR3 consists of 13 residues. In germline, CDR1 is DFQATT, CDR2 SNEGSKA (reference sequence). The CDR3, as DNA: TGCAGTGCTAGAGATTACGGTAACACTGAAGCTTTCTTT. Amino acids: CSARDYGNTEAFF.

This clonotype showed up many times. V is TRBV27 and J is TRBJ1-1; unclear D gene. Germline V gives CDR1 MNHEY, CDR2 SMNVEV (reference sequence). The CDR3 has 17 amino acids. Between the trimmed V and J ends, which lost 9 bases and 0 bases, there was a span of 23 bases. CDR3 DNA sequence: TGTGCCAGTGCGGCAGGTGTCCCTCAAAAACTGAACACTGAAGCTTTCTTT. It translates to CASAAGVPQKLNTEAFF.

The table lists this clonotype with a few counts. Its ends do not fully match the called genes, so a read error is possible. V gene TRBV6-5 combines with J gene TRBJ2-2; 7 bases are shared with TRBD1. The germline CDR1 and CDR2 sequences are MNHEY and SVGAGI. The CDR3 has 15 residues. The CDR3 DNA is TGTGCCAGCAGTTACTCGGGACAGAACACCGAGGAGCTGTTTTTT. Residues: CASSYSGQNTEELFF.

This clonotype came up a few times. The V gene is TRBV12-3 or TRBV12-4, the J gene TRBJ1-2; 10 bases are a match to TRBD1. The CDR3 is 14 residues long. V lost 4 bases and J lost 8; bases outside the gene matches: 7. Here the CDR3 DNA reads TGTGCCAGCAGTTCACGACAGGGGGCGAAAGGCTACACCTTC. This gives the protein CASSSRQGAKGYTF.